This T cell receptor beta chain was recorded in a study of regulatory T cells in long-lasting Graves disease. For the study at large: Patients met the persistent Graves' disease definition after over 5 years of antithyroid drugs with positive TSH receptor antibodies.

Arm-PCR of CDR3 regions and iRepertoire HTBI primers were used to build TCR beta libraries. Each CDR3 protein is one row after TCRdb ran MiXCR on the multiplex PCR reads. The sample includes roughly 450,000 distinct CDR3 sequences, 20% to 25% of them seen just once. Documented time point: persistent/refractory GD, antithyroid drugs over 5 years with positive TRAb. The TCR library was made from RNA extracted from PBMCs. There are 19 residues in the CDR3. The J segment lost 6 bases and the V segment lost 6 bases, leaving 25 bases of the junction unmatched. Germline V gene data show CDR1 as DFQATT and CDR2 as SNEGSKA (reference sequence).

The chain couples TRBV20-1 to TRBJ2-7; 11 nucleotides line up with TRBD2. Here the sequenced sample was peripheral blood mononuclear cells (PBMCs), taken when the disease was refractory, from a patient treated with antithyroid drugs. This receptor was identified in a female donor with Graves disease. This CDR3 reads CSAHDSPGLAAPGFLEQYF. The CDR3 region has the DNA TGCAGTGCGCACGATAGTCCGGGACTAGCGGCACCTGGGTTCCTCGAGCAGTACTTC.